This T cell receptor (beta chain) was observed in a study of T cell repertoires in ileal Crohn's disease. The table came from immunoSEQ multiplex PCR; TCRdb's copy has only in-frame clones and leaves some out. The sample lists about 16,000 clones, just over 85% seen once, with roughly 5.4% in the top ten. The V gene lost 2 bases and the J gene lost 1 base, with 5 bases spanning the gap. The V gene's germline CDR1 is MNHEY and CDR2 SMNVEV (reference sequence). The CDR3 spans 13 residues. The sequence was obtained from an adult with Crohn's disease. This chain connects TRBV27 to TRBJ1-1; unclear D gene. Sequenced input: ileal tissue. The CDR3 DNA follows: TGTGCCAGCAGTTTAGGGAGGAACACTGAAGCTTTCTTT. It is translated as CASSLGRNTEAFF.